Presented here are 8 T cell receptor beta chains from one specimen sequenced in a study of cytomegalovirus exposure and HLA in healthy donors. Some clones are missing from TCRdb's copy, which holds only in-frame ones; the method was immunoSEQ multiplex PCR. This sample has tens of thousands of clones, with approximately 93% found just once. The sequencing input was PBMCs. All receptors derive from a woman aged 30 to 39 in good health and CMV-seropositive.

Concerning this clone: At one boundary the junction diverges from the germline segment, which might be a read error. The rearrangement uses TRBV9 and TRBJ2-1; 7 nucleotides agree with TRBD2. The germline V gene has CDR1 SGDLS and CDR2 YYNGEE. The CDR3 has 14 amino acids. The CDR3 is CASSPSDAGVGSIF. For the CDR3, the DNA is TGTGCCAGCAGCCCCAGCGACGCGGGAGTGGGGTCGATCTTC.

This chain links TRBV19 with TRBJ2-3; D is perhaps TRBD1 (6 bases). V lost 3 bases to trimming and J lost 9 bases, with 10 bases between them. The germline gives CDR1 LNHDA, CDR2 SQIVND (reference sequence). The CDR3 loop spans 12 amino acids. For the CDR3, the DNA is TGTGCCAGTAGTATGAGCCAGGGGACGCAGTATTTT. This gives the protein CASSMSQGTQYF.

V is TRBV28 and J is TRBJ2-7; 13 nucleotides match TRBD2. The CDR3 spans 15 residues. The germline V gene has CDR1 MDHEN and CDR2 SYDVKM. Trimming at V came to 3 bases and at J to 7 bases, leaving 6 bases not matched to a gene. The CDR3 DNA follows: TGTGCCAGCAGTTTTAGACTAGCGGGAGGATGGGAGCAGTACTTC. Encoded protein: CASSFRLAGGWEQYF.

The chain links TRBV28 to TRBJ2-7; TRBD1 aligns across 9 bases. The trim removed 2 bases at V and 0 bases at J, leaving 17 bases unmatched. CDR3 length equals 20 residues. CDR1 MDHEN and CDR2 SYDVKM come from the germline V gene. The DNA of the CDR3 is TGTGCCAGCAGTTTAGGAGTGGGTGGGACAGGGACACGGATCTCCTACGAGCAGTACTTC. This encodes CASSLGVGGTGTRISYEQYF.

The V and J genes are TRBV5-6 and TRBJ2-3; 10 positions match TRBD2. CDR1 SGHDT and CDR2 YYEEEE come from the germline V gene. The CDR3 contains 17 residues. J lost 4 bases, V lost 2 bases, and 10 bases had no gene match. CDR3 nucleotides: TGTGCCAGCAGCTTTGGGGCTAGCGGGAGAGTCTCAGATACGCAGTATTTT. This translates into CASSFGASGRVSDTQYF. Full variable domain (remainder filled in from reference TRBV5-6 and TRBJ2-3): DAGVTQSPTHLIKTRGQQVTLRCSPKSGHDTVSWYQQALGQGPQFIFQYYEEEERQRGNFPDRFSGHQFPNYSSELNVNALLLGDSALYLCASSFGASGRVSDTQYFGPGTRLTVL.

The chain couples TRBV6-1 to TRBJ2-7; 10 bases map to TRBD2. CDR3 length: 14 amino acids. V lost 7 bases and J lost 2; bases outside the gene matches: 5. CDR1 and CDR2 from the germline V gene are MNHNS and SASEGT. The CDR3 spells CASIPAGGPYEQYF. The CDR3, as DNA: TGTGCCAGCATCCCAGCGGGAGGGCCCTACGAGCAGTACTTC.

The CDR3 DNA reads as TGTGCCAGCAGCTCCTGGACAGGGAAGAACACTGAAGCTTTCTTT. This codes for CASSSWTGKNTEAFF. The chain employs TRBV11-2 and TRBJ1-1; TRBD1 aligns across 8 bases. Germline CDR1 SGHAT, CDR2 FQNNGV. Germline trimming cut 4 bases from V and 1 base from J; bases unmatched to any gene: 5. The CDR3 is 15 amino acids. The variable domain in full, with the rest retrieved from reference TRBV11-2 and TRBJ1-1, is EAGVAQSPRYKIIEKRQSVAFWCNPISGHATLYWYQQILGQGPKLLIQFQNNGVVDDSQLPKDRFSAERLKGVDSTLKIQPAKLEDSAVYLCASSSWTGKNTEAFFGQGTRLTVV.

The J gene is TRBJ2-1, the V gene TRBV19; the D is unclear. V gave up 4 bases and J gave up 6 bases, with 13 bases separating them. The CDR3 has 14 amino acids. Germline CDR1 reads LNHDA; CDR2 reads SQIVND (reference sequence). Here the CDR3 DNA reads TGTGCCAGTAGTAAACTTTCTACCTCCAATGAGCAGTTCTTC. This gives the protein CASSKLSTSNEQFF.